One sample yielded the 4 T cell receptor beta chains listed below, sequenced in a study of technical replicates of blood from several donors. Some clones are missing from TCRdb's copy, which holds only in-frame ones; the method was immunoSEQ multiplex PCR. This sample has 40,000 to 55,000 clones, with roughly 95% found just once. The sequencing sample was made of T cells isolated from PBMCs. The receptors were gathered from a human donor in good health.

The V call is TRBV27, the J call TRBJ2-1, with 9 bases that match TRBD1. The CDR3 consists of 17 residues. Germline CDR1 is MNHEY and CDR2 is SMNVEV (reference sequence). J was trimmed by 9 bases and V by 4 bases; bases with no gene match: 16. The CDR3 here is CASSSPLRDRDRSEQFF. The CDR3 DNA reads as TGTGCCAGCAGTTCGCCACTCCGGGACAGGGATAGAAGTGAGCAGTTCTTC.

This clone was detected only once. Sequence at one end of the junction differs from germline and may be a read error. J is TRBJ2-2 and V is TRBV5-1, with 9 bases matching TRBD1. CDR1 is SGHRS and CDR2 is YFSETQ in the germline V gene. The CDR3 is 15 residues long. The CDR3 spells CASSTTGGYTRELFF. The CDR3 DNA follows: TGCGCCAGCAGCACAACAGGGGGCTACACCAGGGAGCTGTTTTTT.

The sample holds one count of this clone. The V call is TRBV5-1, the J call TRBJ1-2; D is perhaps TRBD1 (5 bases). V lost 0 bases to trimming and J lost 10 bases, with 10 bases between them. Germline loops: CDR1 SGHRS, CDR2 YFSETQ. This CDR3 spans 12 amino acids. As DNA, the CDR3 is TGCGCCAGCAGCTTGGAGGCGGGGGACTACACCTTC. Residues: CASSLEAGDYTF.

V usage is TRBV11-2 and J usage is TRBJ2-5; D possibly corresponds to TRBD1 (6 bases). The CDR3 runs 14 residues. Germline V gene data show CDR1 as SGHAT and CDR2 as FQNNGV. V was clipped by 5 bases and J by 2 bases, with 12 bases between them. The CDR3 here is CASSLGQLQETQYF. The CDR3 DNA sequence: TGTGCCAGCAGCCTAGGACAGCTACAAGAGACCCAGTACTTC.